The 17 T cell receptor beta chains below all came from one sample that was sequenced in a study of blood T cell repertoires in COVID-19. Profiled with immunoSEQ multiplex PCR; TCRdb holds only in-frame clones, not every one. The sample records 200,000 to 250,000 clones, approximately 84% being singletons. Sequencing was performed on peripheral blood. The receptors come from a man over 45 who had recovered from COVID-19.

The V call is TRBV21-1, the J call TRBJ1-1; no DNA check was done on the table's D call, TRBD1. TRBV21-1 constitutes a pseudogene. The CDR3 covers 12 residues. Here the CDR3 DNA reads TGTGCCAGCAGCCGAGGACAGGTTGAAGCTTTCTTT. Amino acid sequence: CASSRGQVEAFF.

The J gene is TRBJ2-1, the V gene TRBV5-6, with 11 positions matching TRBD2. With 0 bases clipped from V and 4 bases from J, the junction kept 3 bases outside the gene matches. Germline V gives CDR1 SGHDT, CDR2 YYEEEE. This CDR3 has 16 residues. CDR3 sequence: CASSLARLAGYNEQFF. In nucleotides, the CDR3 is TGTGCCAGCAGCTTGGCGCGACTAGCGGGGTACAATGAGCAGTTCTTC.

The chain uses TRBV7-7 and TRBJ2-1, with a weak D call TRBD2 (5 bases). V was trimmed by 3 bases and J by 5 bases, leaving 11 bases between them. The V gene's germline CDR1 is SSHAT and CDR2 FNYEAQ (reference sequence). This CDR3 has 14 amino acids. CDR3 sequence: CASSLGDWDNEQFF. The CDR3 coding sequence is TGTGCCAGCAGCTTGGGAGACTGGGACAATGAGCAGTTCTTC.

This clone was seen a single time. This chain joins TRBV9 and TRBJ2-2, with 9 bases matching TRBD2. V trimming: 0 bases; J trimming: 5 bases; junction bases outside the gene matches: 5. This CDR3 has 16 residues. In germline, CDR1 is SGDLS, CDR2 YYNGEE. The CDR3 here is CASSVALAGPTGELFF. CDR3 DNA sequence: TGTGCCAGCAGCGTAGCGCTAGCGGGACCAACCGGGGAGCTGTTTTTT. Based on the CDR3 plus reference TRBV9 and TRBJ2-2, the full variable domain is DSGVTQTPKHLITATGQRVTLRCSPRSGDLSVYWYQQSLDQGLQFLIQYYNGEERAKGNILERFSAQQFPDLHSELNLSSLELGDSALYFCASSVALAGPTGELFFGEGSRLTVL.

The gene calls are TRBV6-5 and TRBJ2-7, with TRBD2 identical over 10 bases. Germline V gene data show CDR1 as MNHEY and CDR2 as SVGAGI. The CDR3 runs 14 residues. V shed 5 bases and J 4 bases; nucleotides not matched to a gene: 5. The CDR3 here is CASSRAGGPYEQYF. The DNA of the CDR3 is TGTGCCAGCAGTCGAGCGGGAGGGCCTTACGAGCAGTACTTC.

The chain has TRBV6-1 and TRBJ2-1, with 14 positions matching TRBD2. The germline V gene encodes CDR1 MNHNS and CDR2 SASEGT. The CDR3 sequence is 18 residues long. Trimming cost V 3 bases and J 6 bases; bases outside gene matches: 10. The CDR3 DNA reads as TGTGCCAGCAGTGATCCCGGGACTAGCGGGAGACGGATCAATGAGCAGTTCTTC. The encoded protein is CASSDPGTSGRRINEQFF.

CDR3 DNA sequence: TGTGCCAGCAGTATCCCTAAGGGGGGGACAGGTCTCGGGCAGTACTTC. Protein sequence: CASSIPKGGTGLGQYF. The rearrangement links TRBV28 to TRBJ2-7; D is possibly TRBD1 (8 bases). Trimming took 5 bases from V and 9 from J, leaving 26 bases between them. Germline assignment: CDR1 MDHEN and CDR2 SYDVKM. The CDR3 runs to 16 residues.

J is TRBJ2-1 and V is TRBV6-6; D is possibly TRBD2 (6 bases). This CDR3 comprises 11 residues. Per the germline V gene, CDR1 is MNHNY and CDR2 is SVGAGI (reference sequence). The V gene lost 6 bases and the J gene lost 12 bases, with 12 bases spanning the gap. CDR3 protein: CASSLGGWQFF. As DNA, the CDR3 is TGTGCCAGCAGCCTCGGGGGTTGGCAGTTCTTC.

The rearrangement links TRBV5-1 to TRBJ2-1; 7 bases align to TRBD2. The J segment lost 3 bases and the V segment lost 3 bases, leaving 9 bases of the junction unmatched. The length of the CDR3 is 16 residues. In germline, CDR1 is SGHRS, CDR2 YFSETQ. CDR3 in DNA: TGCGCCAGCAGCTCGGGGACTTTAGCGGGCTACAATGAGCAGTTCTTC. It translates to CASSSGTLAGYNEQFF.

The chain has TRBV24-1 and TRBJ2-1, with TRBD1 matching 9 bases. Germline loops: CDR1 KGHDR, CDR2 SFDVKD. The ends lost 0 bases at V and 0 bases at J; junction bases unmatched: 11. There are 20 residues in the CDR3. The CDR3 spells CATSDLMPGQGLSSYNEQFF. In nucleotides, the CDR3 is TGTGCCACCAGTGATTTGATGCCGGGACAGGGATTGAGCTCCTACAATGAGCAGTTCTTC.

The V and J genes are TRBV18 and TRBJ2-1; a weak D match, TRBD1 (6 bases). Looked up from germline, CDR1 is KGHSH and CDR2 is LQKENI. The ends were cut back, 3 bases at V and 3 bases at J, with 9 bases in the middle. This CDR3 comprises 14 residues. The CDR3 bases are TGTGCCAGCTCACCCGGACAGATCTACAATGAGCAGTTCTTC. Its protein product is CASSPGQIYNEQFF.

V usage is TRBV11-3 and J usage is TRBJ2-3, with 7 positions matching TRBD2. V shed 4 bases and J 1 base; nucleotides not matched to a gene: 11. Germline V CDR1 and CDR2: SGHNT, YENEEA. The CDR3 loop spans 17 amino acids. CDR3 protein: CASSSHGRESGTDTQYF. The CDR3 nucleotides read TGTGCCAGCAGCTCCCACGGGCGGGAGTCGGGCACAGATACGCAGTATTTT.

The gene calls are TRBV10-1 and TRBJ2-7, with a possible D match to TRBD2 (5 bases). CDR3 length: 15 residues. V lost 0 bases, J lost 2 bases, and 11 bases lay in between. Germline CDR1 WNHNN, CDR2 SYGVQD (reference sequence). The DNA for the CDR3 is TGCGCCAGCAGTGAGTCCAACGGGATGGCCTACGAGCAGTACTTC. Its protein is CASSESNGMAYEQYF.

This rearrangement joins TRBV2 to TRBJ2-4, with D maybe TRBD2 (5 bases). V gave up 3 bases and J gave up 0 bases, with 6 bases separating them. This CDR3 comprises 14 residues. Germline CDR1 is SNHLY and CDR2 is FYNNEI. CDR3 residues: CASSERVAKNIQYF. As DNA, the CDR3 is TGTGCCAGCAGTGAGAGGGTAGCCAAAAACATTCAGTACTTC.

This clone has more than one count but fewer than ten. V and J are TRBV7-9 and TRBJ2-1; 13 bases line up with TRBD2. Trimming removed 4 bases from V and 5 bases from J; junction bases left unmatched: 8. The CDR3 loop spans 17 amino acids. Per germline, CDR1 SEHNR and CDR2 FQNEAQ (reference sequence). The CDR3 protein is CASSSGTSGTRNNEQFF. The CDR3 DNA sequence: TGTGCCAGCAGCTCCGGGACTAGCGGGACAAGGAACAATGAGCAGTTCTTC.

The chain joins TRBV11-2 to TRBJ2-7; possibly TRBD1 for D (5 bases). V shed 2 bases and J shed 3 bases, with 5 bases lying between them. Germline CDR1 is SGHAT and CDR2 is FQNNGV. The CDR3 covers 12 residues. The CDR3 protein is CASSLQGYEQYF. Here the CDR3 DNA reads TGTGCCAGCAGCTTACAGGGCTACGAGCAGTACTTC.

The CDR3 nucleotides are TGCGCCAGCAGCTCTCGTAGCGGGAGAATTTCGGGGGAGCTGTTTTTT. Protein: CASSSRSGRISGELFF. This chain links TRBV5-1 with TRBJ2-2, with 9 bases lining up with TRBD2. Germline loops: CDR1 SGHRS, CDR2 YFSETQ. The V gene end was trimmed by 3 bases and the J gene end by 8 bases; junction bases not matched to a gene: 11. The CDR3 sequence is 16 residues long.